This is a list of T cell receptor beta chains from one sample in a study of blood T cells in healthy people across ages. Each CDR3 protein gets one entry after TCRdb re-called the 5' RACE reads with MiXCR. The sample lists 920,000 or so distinct CDR3 sequences; 40% to 55% were seen once. Sequenced material: blood. The receptors originated from a woman in her fifties or sixties in good health. Each CDR3 is given with its conserved first and last residue. The D gene is left open where the match is weak. The size field is filled for only some rows; it gives once, few, many or a size class.

CDR3aa,CDR3nt,v_gene,j_gene,d_gene,abundance
CAISESGQGYNEQYF,TGTGCCATCAGTGAGTCGGGACAGGGTTACAATGAGCAGTACTTC,TRBV10-3,TRBJ2-5,TRBD1,-
CASSLVGGAPGDYGYTF,TGCGCCAGCAGCCTCGTTGGGGGGGCGCCTGGTGACTATGGCTACACCTTC,TRBV4-1,TRBJ1-2,-,few
CTSSLAIGTGELFF,TGTACCAGCAGTTTAGCGATAGGGACCGGGGAGCTGTTTTTT,TRBV28,TRBJ2-2,-,-
CASSKGLAGDGPKETQYF,TGTGCCAGCAGCAAAGGCCTAGCGGGAGACGGGCCCAAGGAGACCCAGTACTTC,TRBV21-1,TRBJ2-5,-,-
CASSLILGANVLTF,TGTGCCAGCAGCTTAATACTGGGGGCCAACGTCCTGACTTTC,TRBV7-9,TRBJ2-6,-,-
CASSQDLESYEQYF,TGCGCCAGCAGCCAAGATTTGGAAAGCTACGAGCAGTACTTC,TRBV4-1,TRBJ2-7,-,many
CASSVTTGPYKQYF,TGTGCCAGCAGCGTAACGACAGGGCCCTACAAGCAGTACTTC,TRBV9,TRBJ2-7,TRBD1,-
CSAHAQWTSVGETQFF,TGCAGTGCTCACGCTCAATGGACTAGCGTAGGAGAGACCCAGTTCTTC,TRBV20-1,TRBJ2-1,TRBD2,-
CSVERGPNGYTF,TGCAGCGTTGAACGGGGCCCCAATGGCTACACCTTC,TRBV29-1,TRBJ1-2,-,-
CASSRGLAGNQETQYF,TGTGCCAGCAGCCGAGGACTAGCGGGCAATCAAGAGACCCAGTACTTC,TRBV12-3/TRBV12-4,TRBJ2-5,TRBD2,few
CATSLQESAYNEQFF,TGTGCCACCAGCCTGCAGGAGTCAGCCTACAATGAGCAGTTCTTC,TRBV15,TRBJ2-1,-,few
CASSTGTDTQYF,TGTGCCAGCAGTACTGGGACAGATACGCAGTATTTT,TRBV27,TRBJ2-3,-,few
CASSRIAGGADTQYF,TGTGCCAGCAGCCGGATAGCGGGAGGCGCAGATACGCAGTATTTT,TRBV7-2,TRBJ2-3,TRBD2,-
CASSAPGGADTQYF,TGTGCCAGCAGTGCTCCGGGGGGAGCGGATACGCAGTATTTT,TRBV6-1,TRBJ2-3,TRBD2,few
CASSFQGAQWTGYTF,TGTGCCAGCAGCTTTCAGGGGGCGCAATGGACTGGCTACACCTTC,TRBV7-2,TRBJ1-2,TRBD1,-
CASSQGTLTGLAGSGANVLTF,TGTGCCAGCAGCCAAGGGACCCTAACGGGACTAGCGGGCTCTGGGGCCAACGTCCTGACTTTC,TRBV3-1,TRBJ2-6,TRBD2,-
CASSLVWREGIYNEQFF,TGTGCCAGCAGCTTAGTCTGGCGGGAGGGTATCTACAATGAGCAGTTCTTC,TRBV11-2,TRBJ2-1,TRBD2,-
CSARDRASERRYNEQFF,TGCAGTGCTAGAGATAGGGCTAGCGAGAGGCGGTACAATGAGCAGTTCTTC,TRBV20-1,TRBJ2-1,-,-
CAGLAGASQETQYF,TGTGCCGGATTAGCGGGAGCCTCCCAAGAGACCCAGTACTTC,TRBV6-1,TRBJ2-5,TRBD2,-
CASSWGQVNNQPQHF,TGTGCCAGCAGTTGGGGACAGGTGAACAATCAGCCCCAGCATTTT,TRBV28,TRBJ1-5,TRBD1,many
CSVALAGMSSYNEQYF,TGCAGCGTTGCACTAGCGGGAATGAGCTCCTACAATGAGCAGTACTTC,TRBV29-1,TRBJ2-7,TRBD2,-
CASSVDSGTDNEQFF,TGTGCCAGCAGCGTAGATAGCGGAACCGACAACGAGCAGTTCTTC,TRBV7-9,TRBJ2-1,-,-
CASSESMGEGRREQFF,TGCGCCAGCAGTGAGTCGATGGGGGAGGGTCGCCGGGAGCAGTTCTTC,TRBV10-1,TRBJ2-1,TRBD2,few
CASSVGAPGGADMQYF,TGTGCCAGCAGCGTGGGGGCCCCTGGAGGGGCAGATATGCAGTATTTT,TRBV7-2,TRBJ2-3,-,-
CASTPDRFSYNEQYF,TGTGCCAGCACTCCGGACCGATTCTCCTACAATGAGCAGTACTTC,TRBV12-3/TRBV12-4,TRBJ2-5,-,once
CASSSIRGTYNEQFF,TGTGCCAGCAGTTCGATCAGGGGTACGTACAATGAGCAGTTCTTC,TRBV6-2/TRBV6-3,TRBJ2-1,-,few
CSASDKSGYGYTF,TGCAGTGCTAGTGACAAATCGGGCTATGGCTACACCTTC,TRBV20-1,TRBJ1-2,-,-
CSVEDRDRDPNYGYTF,TGCAGCGTTGAAGATCGTGACAGGGATCCTAACTATGGCTACACCTTC,TRBV29-1,TRBJ1-2,TRBD1,-
CASSTSGNTDTQYF,TGTGCCAGCAGTACTAGCGGGAACACAGATACGCAGTATTTT,TRBV6-1,TRBJ2-3,TRBD2,few
CASRNSDRASNQPQHF,TGTGCCAGCAGAAATTCGGACAGGGCTAGCAATCAGCCCCAGCATTTT,TRBV28,TRBJ1-5,TRBD1,-
CASRPSTGARGTQYF,TGTGCCAGCCGGCCTTCCACTGGCGCGCGGGGTACGCAGTATTTT,TRBV25-1,TRBJ2-3,-,-
CASSYSVSSNYNEQFF,TGTGCCAGCAGTTACTCGGTTTCTAGTAACTACAATGAGCAGTTCTTC,TRBV6-5,TRBJ2-1,-,few
CASSLTQQGGRETQYF,TGCGCCAGCAGCTTAACTCAACAGGGTGGTAGAGAGACCCAGTACTTC,TRBV7-6,TRBJ2-5,-,-
CASRPGTAEAFF,TGTGCCAGCAGACCAGGGACAGCTGAAGCTTTCTTT,TRBV6-5,TRBJ1-1,TRBD1,-
CASSLWGETPYEQYF,TGTGCCAGCAGTTTATGGGGGGAGACTCCCTACGAGCAGTACTTC,TRBV28,TRBJ2-7,-,-
CSARGSGKLFF,TGCAGCGCACGGGGTAGCGGGAAACTGTTTTTT,TRBV29-1,TRBJ1-4,-,-
CASSYSSGMRAEQYF,TGTGCCAGCAGTTACTCGAGCGGGATGCGCGCCGAGCAGTACTTC,TRBV6-2/TRBV6-3,TRBJ2-7,TRBD2,-
CASSTDSRTEAFF,TGTGCCAGCAGCACGGACAGTAGGACTGAAGCTTTCTTT,TRBV5-6,TRBJ1-1,-,-
CSADRGLPPYEQYF,TGCAGTGCTGACAGGGGGCTTCCCCCCTACGAGCAGTACTTC,TRBV20-1,TRBJ2-7,TRBD1,-
CASSRGSIEQYF,TGTGCCAGCAGCAGGGGGAGCATTGAGCAGTACTTC,TRBV28,TRBJ2-5,TRBD1,-
CASSPTGTSNYEQYF,TGTGCCAGTAGCCCTACCGGGACTAGCAACTACGAGCAGTACTTC,TRBV19,TRBJ2-7,TRBD2,-
CASRDLGAANIQYF,TGTGCCAGCAGAGACCTCGGGGCCGCAAACATTCAGTACTTC,TRBV27,TRBJ2-4,-,-
CASSPNSASGSNEQFF,TGTGCCAGCTCACCAAATTCGGCTAGCGGGAGCAATGAGCAGTTCTTC,TRBV18,TRBJ2-1,TRBD2,-
CASTPTSGYYNEQFF,TGTGCCTCCACCCCTACAAGCGGGTACTACAATGAGCAGTTCTTC,TRBV18,TRBJ2-1,-,few
CASSFTGARAYEQYF,TGTGCCAGCAGCTTCACGGGGGCCAGAGCCTACGAGCAGTACTTC,TRBV3-1,TRBJ2-7,-,few
CASRSRQGARNEQFF,TGTGCCAGCAGATCAAGGCAGGGGGCTCGGAATGAGCAGTTCTTC,TRBV7-3,TRBJ2-1,TRBD1,few
CAISEEGFVKNIQYF,TGTGCCATCAGTGAGGAGGGATTCGTCAAAAACATTCAGTACTTC,TRBV10-3,TRBJ2-4,-,-
CATSPFRGQSYEQYF,TGTGCCACTTCCCCGTTCAGGGGGCAATCCTACGAGCAGTACTTC,TRBV7-2,TRBJ2-7,TRBD1,few
CASLPSRASGEQYF,TGTGCCAGCCTCCCTTCGCGGGCTAGCGGTGAGCAGTACTTC,TRBV6-6,TRBJ2-4,TRBD2,few
CASSKTQGAGETQYF,TGCGCCAGCAGCAAAACACAGGGGGCCGGGGAGACCCAGTACTTC,TRBV4-1,TRBJ2-5,TRBD1,-
CASSSFTYEQYF,TGTGCCAGCAGCTCCTTTACCTACGAGCAGTACTTC,TRBV11-1,TRBJ2-7,-,many
CASSFRVVVGDEQFF,TGTGCCAGCAGTTTTAGGGTAGTCGTTGGCGATGAGCAGTTCTTC,TRBV12-3/TRBV12-4,TRBJ2-1,-,-
CASSYTGQGGRYEQYF,TGTGCCAGCAGCTATACCGGACAGGGGGGACGATACGAGCAGTACTTC,TRBV6-2/TRBV6-3,TRBJ2-7,TRBD1,once
CASRPRGSIEQYF,TGTGCCAGCCGCCCTAGGGGGTCTATTGAGCAGTACTTC,TRBV7-2,TRBJ2-7,-,-
CASSQAAGVTGELFF,TGTGCCAGCAGCCAAGCGGCGGGAGTCACCGGGGAGCTGTTTTTT,TRBV3-1,TRBJ2-2,TRBD2,-
CSVAFQGSLQYEQFF,TGCAGCGTCGCCTTTCAGGGGAGCCTACAATATGAGCAGTTCTTC,TRBV29-1,TRBJ2-1,-,-
CSAQIGSGGLAGTIYEQYF,TGCAGTGCCCAGATCGGGAGCGGAGGACTAGCGGGAACGATTTACGAGCAGTACTTC,TRBV20-1,TRBJ2-7,TRBD2,-
CAVSGSRVHEQFF,TGTGCCGTTAGCGGGAGTCGGGTTCATGAGCAGTTCTTC,TRBV6-5,TRBJ2-1,TRBD2,-
CASSPPGTSSEQFF,TGTGCCAGCAGTCCCCCGGGGACTTCCTCTGAGCAGTTCTTC,TRBV12-3/TRBV12-4,TRBJ2-1,-,-